This TCR beta chain came from a study of blood T cell repertoires in COVID-19. Study information: Spain, Italy and the United States supplied samples that represented acute and convalescent COVID-19. The analysed material was cDNA or gDNA that came from T cells, B-cell-depleted T cells, or PBMCs.

As processed by the authors: How many nucleated cells were present was estimated from reference gene primer amplification. Assay: immunoSEQ multiplex PCR; the TCRdb copy retains only in-frame clones and omits some. The D gene and trimming were derived from the DNA, and the V and J assignments and clone size from that table. The profile shows roughly 130,000 clones, about three quarters of them singletons. Sequencing used peripheral blood. The clonotype was recovered from an elderly man with acute or convalescent COVID-19.

CDR3 in amino acids: CASSTAGGQFF. The CDR3, as DNA: TGTGCCAGCAGTACTGCGGGGGGGCAGTTCTTC. The gene calls are TRBV11-2 and TRBJ2-1; 8 bases line up with TRBD2. This CDR3 comprises 11 residues. V gave up 6 bases and J gave up 12 bases; unmatched junction bases: 4. Germline V gene lookup returns CDR1 SGHAT and CDR2 FQNNGV.